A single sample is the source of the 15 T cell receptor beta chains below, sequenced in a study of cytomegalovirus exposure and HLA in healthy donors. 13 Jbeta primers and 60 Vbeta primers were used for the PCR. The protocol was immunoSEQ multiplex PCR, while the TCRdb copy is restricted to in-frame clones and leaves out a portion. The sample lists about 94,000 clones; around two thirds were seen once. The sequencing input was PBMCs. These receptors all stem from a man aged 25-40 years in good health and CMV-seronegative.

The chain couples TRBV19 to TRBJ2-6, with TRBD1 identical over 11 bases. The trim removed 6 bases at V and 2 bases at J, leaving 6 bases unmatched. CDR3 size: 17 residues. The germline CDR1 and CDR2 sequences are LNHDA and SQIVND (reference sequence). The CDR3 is CASSLGTGGTGANVLTF. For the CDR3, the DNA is TGTGCCAGTAGCCTCGGGACAGGGGGGACTGGGGCCAACGTCCTGACTTTC.

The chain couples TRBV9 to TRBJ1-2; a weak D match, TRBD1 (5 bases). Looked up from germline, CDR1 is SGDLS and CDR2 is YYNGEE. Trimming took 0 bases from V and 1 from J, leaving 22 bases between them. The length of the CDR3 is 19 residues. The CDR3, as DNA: TGTGCCAGCAGCGTAGGTCCCAAGGGGAGGGGAGCGGATAACTATGGCTACACCTTC. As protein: CASSVGPKGRGADNYGYTF.

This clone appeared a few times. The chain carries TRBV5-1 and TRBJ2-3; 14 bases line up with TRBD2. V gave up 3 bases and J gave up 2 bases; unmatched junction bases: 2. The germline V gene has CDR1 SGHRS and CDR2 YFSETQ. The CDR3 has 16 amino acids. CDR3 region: CASSSTSGGVTDTQYF. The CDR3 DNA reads TGCGCCAGCAGCTCGACTAGCGGGGGGGTCACAGATACGCAGTATTTT.

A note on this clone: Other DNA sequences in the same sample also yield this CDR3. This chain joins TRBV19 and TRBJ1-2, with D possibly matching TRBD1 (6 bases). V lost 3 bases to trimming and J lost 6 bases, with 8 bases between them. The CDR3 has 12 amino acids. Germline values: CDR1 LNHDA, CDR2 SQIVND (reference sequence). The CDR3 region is CASSIPGDGYTF. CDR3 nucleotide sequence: TGTGCCAGTAGTATCCCAGGGGATGGCTACACCTTC.

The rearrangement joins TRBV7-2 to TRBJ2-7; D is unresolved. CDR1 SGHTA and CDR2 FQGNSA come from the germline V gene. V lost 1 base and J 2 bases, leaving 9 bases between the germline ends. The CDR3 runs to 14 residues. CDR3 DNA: TGTGCCAGCAGCTTAGTGTCTATTACCTACGAGCAGTACTTC. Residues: CASSLVSITYEQYF.

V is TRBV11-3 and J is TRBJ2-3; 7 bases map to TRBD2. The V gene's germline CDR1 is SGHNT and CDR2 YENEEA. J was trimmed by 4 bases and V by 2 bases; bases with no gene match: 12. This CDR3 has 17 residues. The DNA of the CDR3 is TGTGCCAGCAGCTTAAACATTGGCGGGAGTTACGCAGATACGCAGTATTTT. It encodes CASSLNIGGSYADTQYF.

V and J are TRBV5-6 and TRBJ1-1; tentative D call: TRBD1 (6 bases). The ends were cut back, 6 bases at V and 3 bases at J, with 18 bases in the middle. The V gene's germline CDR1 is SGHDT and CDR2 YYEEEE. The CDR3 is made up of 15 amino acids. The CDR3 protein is CASTTVRGAYTEAFF. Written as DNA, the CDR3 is TGTGCCAGCACCACCGTACGGGGGGCGTACACTGAAGCTTTCTTT.

The CDR3 nucleotides read TGTGCCAGCAGTTTAGCGTACCGATCTAGCGGGGTCTTCTATGAGCAGTTCTTC. It translates to CASSLAYRSSGVFYEQFF. The V gene is TRBV27, the J gene TRBJ2-1; 9 bases fit TRBD2. The V and J ends lost 2 bases and 8 bases, in that order; junction bases with no gene match: 16. The germline gives CDR1 MNHEY, CDR2 SMNVEV (reference sequence). The CDR3 has 18 amino acids.

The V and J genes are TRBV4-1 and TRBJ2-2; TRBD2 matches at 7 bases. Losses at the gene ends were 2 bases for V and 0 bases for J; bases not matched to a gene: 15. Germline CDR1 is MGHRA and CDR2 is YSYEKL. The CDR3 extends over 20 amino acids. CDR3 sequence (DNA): TGCGCCAGCAGCCAAAGGCTGGGCGGGGCTAGCGGATCGAACACCGGGGAGCTGTTTTTT. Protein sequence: CASSQRLGGASGSNTGELFF.

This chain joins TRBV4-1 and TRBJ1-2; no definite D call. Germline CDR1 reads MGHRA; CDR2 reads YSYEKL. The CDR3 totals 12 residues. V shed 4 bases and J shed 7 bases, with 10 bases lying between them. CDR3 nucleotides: TGCGCCAGCAGCCTTGGGAGAACTGGCTACACCTTC. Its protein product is CASSLGRTGYTF.

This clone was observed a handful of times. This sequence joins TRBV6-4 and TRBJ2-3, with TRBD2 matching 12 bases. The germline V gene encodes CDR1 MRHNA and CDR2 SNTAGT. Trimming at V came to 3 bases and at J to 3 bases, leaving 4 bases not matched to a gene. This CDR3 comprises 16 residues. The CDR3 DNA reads TGTGCCAGCAGTGAGGAACTAGCGGGGGGAACAGATACGCAGTATTTT. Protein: CASSEELAGGTDTQYF.

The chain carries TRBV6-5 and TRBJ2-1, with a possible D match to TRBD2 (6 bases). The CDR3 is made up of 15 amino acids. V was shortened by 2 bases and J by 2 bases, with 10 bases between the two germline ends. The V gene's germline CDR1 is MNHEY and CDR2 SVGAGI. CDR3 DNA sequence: TGTGCCAGCAGTTACGGGGGGAACCCCTACAATGAGCAGTTCTTC. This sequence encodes CASSYGGNPYNEQFF.

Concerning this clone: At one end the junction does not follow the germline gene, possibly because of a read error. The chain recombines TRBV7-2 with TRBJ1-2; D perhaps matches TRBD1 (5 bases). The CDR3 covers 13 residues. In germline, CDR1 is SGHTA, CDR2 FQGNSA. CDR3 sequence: CASNLRGYYGYTF. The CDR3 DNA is TGTGCCAGCAACTTACGGGGGTACTATGGCTACACCTTC.

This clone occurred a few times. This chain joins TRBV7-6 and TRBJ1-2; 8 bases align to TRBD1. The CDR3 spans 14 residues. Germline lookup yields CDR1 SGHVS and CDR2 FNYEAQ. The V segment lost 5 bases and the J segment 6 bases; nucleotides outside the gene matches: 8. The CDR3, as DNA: TGTGCCAGCAGCAACTCAGGGGGCGAGGATGGCTACACCTTC. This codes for CASSNSGGEDGYTF.

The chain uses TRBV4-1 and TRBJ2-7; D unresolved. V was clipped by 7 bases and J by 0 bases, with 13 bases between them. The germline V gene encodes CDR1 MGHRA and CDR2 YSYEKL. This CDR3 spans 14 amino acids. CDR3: CASKRGVDSYEQYF. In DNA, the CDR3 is TGCGCCAGCAAGCGCGGTGTGGACTCCTACGAGCAGTACTTC.